A single TCR beta chain is shown here with its context. Its target is unknown. A much bigger clone sits one base away, suggesting this may be a read error. TCRdb reprocessed the PCR reads with MiXCR, giving one entry per CDR3 protein. Of a few hundred thousand distinct CDR3 sequences in the sample, less than 30% were seen once. V lost 11 bases and J 1 base, leaving 14 bases between the germline ends. The CDR3 consists of 13 residues. The V gene's germline CDR1 is MNHEY and CDR2 SVGAGI. The sample comes from a study of molecular identifiers for immune sequencing clone quantification. Overall study findings and caveats: Whereas clones above 20 RNA copies held under 1% of naive-cell molecules, they held over 97% of effector molecules. Highly expanded clone sizes could be underestimated by identical TCR molecules sharing a barcode.

The TCR originated in a human donor in good health. Some libraries in this study had Jurkat cell RNA spiked in. The chain joins TRBV6-5 to TRBJ2-5; D is uncertain. Source material: naive CD8+ T cells from blood, with Jurkat cell RNA spiked in. Stated subset: FACS-sorted CD8+CD4-CCR7+CD45RA+ naive T cells. CDR3 region: CAGNDPFQETQYF. The CDR3 DNA sequence: TGTGCCGGCAATGACCCTTTCCAAGAGACCCAGTACTTC.